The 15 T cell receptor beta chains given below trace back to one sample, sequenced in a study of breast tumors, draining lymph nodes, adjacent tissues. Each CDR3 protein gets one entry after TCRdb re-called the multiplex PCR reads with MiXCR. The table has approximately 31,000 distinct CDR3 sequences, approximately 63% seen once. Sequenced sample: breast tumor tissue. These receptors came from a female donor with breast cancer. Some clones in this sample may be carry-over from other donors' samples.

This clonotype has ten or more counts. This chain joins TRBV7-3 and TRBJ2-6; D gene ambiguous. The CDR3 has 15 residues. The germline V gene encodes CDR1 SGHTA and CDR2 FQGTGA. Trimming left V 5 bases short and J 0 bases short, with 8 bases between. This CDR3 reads CASSPPDSGANVLTF. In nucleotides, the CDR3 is TGTGCCAGCAGCCCCCCCGACTCTGGGGCCAACGTCCTGACTTTC.

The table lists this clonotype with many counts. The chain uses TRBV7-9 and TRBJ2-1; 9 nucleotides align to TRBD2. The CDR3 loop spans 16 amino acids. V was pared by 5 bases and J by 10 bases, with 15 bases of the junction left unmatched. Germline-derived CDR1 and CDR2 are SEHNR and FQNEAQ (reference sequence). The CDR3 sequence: CASSLRTSVPFVEQFF. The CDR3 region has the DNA TGTGCCAGCAGCCTCAGGACTAGCGTGCCCTTTGTAGAGCAGTTCTTC.

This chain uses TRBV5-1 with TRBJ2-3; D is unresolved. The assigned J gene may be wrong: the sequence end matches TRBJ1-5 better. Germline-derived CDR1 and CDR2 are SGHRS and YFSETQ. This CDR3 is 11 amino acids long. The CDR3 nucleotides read TGCGCCAGCAGCCCTCAAGATACGCAGCATTTT. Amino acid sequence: CASSPQDTQHF.

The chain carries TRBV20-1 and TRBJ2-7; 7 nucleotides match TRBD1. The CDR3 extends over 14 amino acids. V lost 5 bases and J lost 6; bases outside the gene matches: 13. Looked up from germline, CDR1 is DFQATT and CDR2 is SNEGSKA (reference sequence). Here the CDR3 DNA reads TGCAGTGCTGTCGAGGGGGCCCAGCCTTCCGAGCAGTACTTC. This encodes CSAVEGAQPSEQYF.

CDR3 bases: TGTGCCAGCAGTGAAGTCGGCTCAGGTCGCTCTGGAAACACCATATATTTT. This gives the protein CASSEVGSGRSGNTIYF. This chain joins TRBV6-1 and TRBJ1-3; no definite D call. With 1 base removed from V and 0 bases from J, the gap between germline ends came to 13 bases. This CDR3 is built from 17 residues. Per the germline V gene, CDR1 is MNHNS and CDR2 is SASEGT.

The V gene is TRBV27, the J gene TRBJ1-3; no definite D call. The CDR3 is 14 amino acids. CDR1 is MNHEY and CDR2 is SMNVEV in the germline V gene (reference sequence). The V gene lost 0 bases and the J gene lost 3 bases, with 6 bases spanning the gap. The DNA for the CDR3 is TGTGCCAGCAGTTTATCAGGGCATGGAAACACCATATATTTT. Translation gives CASSLSGHGNTIYF.

In DNA, the CDR3 is TGTGCCAGCAGCTTGGGACCGGGCTCCGGGGTGAATTCACCCCTCCACTTT. Translation gives CASSLGPGSGVNSPLHF. J is TRBJ1-6 and V is TRBV5-4; D ambiguous. This CDR3 has 17 residues. From germline, CDR1 is SGHNT and CDR2 YYREEE (reference sequence). The V end lost 0 bases, the J end lost 7 bases, and 17 bases lay between the germline ends.

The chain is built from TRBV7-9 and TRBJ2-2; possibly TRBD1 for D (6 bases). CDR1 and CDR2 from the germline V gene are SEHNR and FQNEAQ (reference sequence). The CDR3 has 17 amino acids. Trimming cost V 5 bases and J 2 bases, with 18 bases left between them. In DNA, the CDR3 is TGTGCCAGCAGCCCAGACCTTCGGACAGCCAACACCGGGGAGCTGTTTTTT. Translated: CASSPDLRTANTGELFF. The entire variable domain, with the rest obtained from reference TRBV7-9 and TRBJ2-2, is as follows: DTGVSQNPRHKITKRGQNVTFRCDPISEHNRLYWYRQTLGQGPEFLTYFQNEAQLEKSRLLSDRFSAERPKGSFSTLEIQRTEQGDSAMYLCASSPDLRTANTGELFFGEGSRLTVL.

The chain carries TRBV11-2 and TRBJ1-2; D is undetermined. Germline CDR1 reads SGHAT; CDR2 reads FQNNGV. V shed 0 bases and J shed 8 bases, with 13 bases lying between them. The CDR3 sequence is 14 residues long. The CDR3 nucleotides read TGTGCCAGCAGCTTAGACCGGACCCAATTCGGCTACACCTTC. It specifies CASSLDRTQFGYTF.

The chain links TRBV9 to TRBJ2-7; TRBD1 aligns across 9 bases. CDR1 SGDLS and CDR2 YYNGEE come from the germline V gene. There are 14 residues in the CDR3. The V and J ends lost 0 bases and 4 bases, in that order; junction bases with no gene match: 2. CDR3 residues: CASSVEGQGYEQYF. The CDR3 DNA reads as TGTGCCAGCAGCGTAGAGGGACAGGGTTACGAGCAGTACTTC.

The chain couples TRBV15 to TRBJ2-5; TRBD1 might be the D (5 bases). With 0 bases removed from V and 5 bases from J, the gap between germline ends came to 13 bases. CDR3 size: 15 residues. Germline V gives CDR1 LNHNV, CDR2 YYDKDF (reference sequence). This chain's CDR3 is CATSRDLSGSETQYF. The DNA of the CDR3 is TGTGCCACCAGCAGAGATCTATCAGGGTCGGAGACCCAGTACTTC.

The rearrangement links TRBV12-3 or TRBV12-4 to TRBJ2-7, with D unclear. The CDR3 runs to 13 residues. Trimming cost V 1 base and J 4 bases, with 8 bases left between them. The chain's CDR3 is CASSLELGYEQYF. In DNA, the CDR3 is TGTGCCAGCAGTTTAGAGCTGGGGTACGAGCAGTACTTC.

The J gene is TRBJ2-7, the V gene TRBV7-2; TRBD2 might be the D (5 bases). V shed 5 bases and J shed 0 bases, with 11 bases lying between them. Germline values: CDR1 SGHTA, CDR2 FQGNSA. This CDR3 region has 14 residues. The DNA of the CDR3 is TGTGCCAGCAGCCTTGGACTTGCCTCCTACGAGCAGTACTTC. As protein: CASSLGLASYEQYF.

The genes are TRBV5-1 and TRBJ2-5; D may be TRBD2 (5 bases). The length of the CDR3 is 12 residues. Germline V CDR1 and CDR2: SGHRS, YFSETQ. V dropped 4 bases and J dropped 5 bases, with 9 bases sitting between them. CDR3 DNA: TGCGCCAGCAGCCCGACGGGGGAGACCCAGTACTTC. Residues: CASSPTGETQYF.

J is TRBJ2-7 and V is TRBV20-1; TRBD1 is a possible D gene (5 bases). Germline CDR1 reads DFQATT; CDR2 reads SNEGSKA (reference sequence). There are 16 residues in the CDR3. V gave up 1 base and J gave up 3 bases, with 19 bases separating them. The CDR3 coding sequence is TGCAGTGCTAGAGCTTCCTTTCCGGACATTAACTACGAGCAGTACTTC. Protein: CSARASFPDINYEQYF.